One sample yielded the 8 T cell receptor beta chains listed below, sequenced in a study of blood T cells in healthy people across ages. PCR was performed a second time for about 7 to 12 cycles using a sample-barcoded 5' primer and a J-beta primer mix. TCRdb recomputed calls from the 5' RACE reads with MiXCR, one row per CDR3 protein. The table has around 990,000 distinct CDR3 sequences, about two fifths seen once. The sequencing sample was made of blood. These receptors were taken from a man younger than 30 in good health.

This clonotype was counted once. Germline and junction disagree at one end, which may indicate a read error. CDR3 sequence (DNA): TGTACCAGCAGTGGAGACACGGGAAGTTCACCCCTCCACTTT. Protein sequence: CTSSGDTGSSPLHF. The gene calls are TRBV12-3 or TRBV12-4 and TRBJ1-6, with unresolved D. The CDR3 covers 14 residues.

This clonotype was seen a handful of times. This rearrangement joins TRBV20-1 to TRBJ1-2; D gene ambiguous. The V gene's germline CDR1 is DFQATT and CDR2 SNEGSKA (reference sequence). The CDR3 contains 13 residues. The V gene lost 2 bases and the J gene lost 1 base, with 8 bases spanning the gap. The CDR3 region is CSARSLLNYGYTF. CDR3 bases: TGCAGTGCTAGATCCCTACTTAACTATGGCTACACCTTC.

A word on this clonotype: The junction departs from the called germline gene at one end, perhaps through a read error. This rearrangement joins TRBV9 to TRBJ2-1; 8 nucleotides line up with TRBD2. The CDR3 is made up of 16 amino acids. Germline V CDR1 and CDR2: SGDLS, YYNGEE. The CDR3, as DNA: TGTGCCAGCAGCTTTGATAGCGGGGCACCCTCCAATGGGCAGTTCTTC. It yields the protein CASSFDSGAPSNGQFF.

The J gene is TRBJ2-5, the V gene TRBV14, with 8 nucleotides matching TRBD1. CDR1 SGHDN and CDR2 FVKESK come from the germline V gene. The CDR3 spans 15 residues. The ends lost 0 bases at V and 5 bases at J; junction bases unmatched: 5. CDR3 protein: CASSQESGGAETQYF. In DNA form, the CDR3 reads TGTGCCAGCAGCCAAGAATCAGGGGGCGCGGAGACCCAGTACTTC.

This clonotype showed up many times. J is TRBJ2-7 and V is TRBV29-1, with D possibly matching TRBD1 (5 bases). V was cut by 4 bases and J by 2 bases, with 12 bases left in between. The germline V gene encodes CDR1 SQVTM and CDR2 ANQGSEA. The CDR3 runs to 13 residues. In nucleotides, the CDR3 is TGCAGCGTTGCTTCGCGACAGACCTACGAGCAGTACTTC. Its protein product is CSVASRQTYEQYF.

The chain recombines TRBV29-1 with TRBJ2-3; 10 nucleotides agree with TRBD2. The CDR3 contains 14 residues. Trimming at V came to 6 bases and at J to 3 bases, leaving 6 bases not matched to a gene. Looked up from germline, CDR1 is SQVTM and CDR2 is ANQGSEA. Written as DNA, the CDR3 is TGCAGCGTCCTAGCGGGGGACCATACAGATACGCAGTATTTT. It yields the protein CSVLAGDHTDTQYF.

This chain joins TRBV10-3 and TRBJ2-7; possibly TRBD2 for D (6 bases). V was clipped by 0 bases and J by 6 bases, with 9 bases between them. From germline, CDR1 is ENHRY and CDR2 SYGVKD. The CDR3 runs 13 residues. In DNA, the CDR3 is TGTGCCATCAGTGAGTCGACGGGAGCCGAGCAGTACTTC. Protein sequence: CAISESTGAEQYF.

The rearrangement joins TRBV4-1 to TRBJ2-2; a possible D gene is TRBD2 (6 bases). The germline V gene has CDR1 MGHRA and CDR2 YSYEKL. Trimming stripped 1 base from V and 6 bases from J, with 9 bases between. This CDR3 region has 14 residues. The CDR3 protein is CASSQGDLAGELFF. Here the CDR3 DNA reads TGCGCCAGCAGCCAAGGGGACTTGGCCGGGGAGCTGTTTTTT.